The entry that follows covers one T cell receptor beta chain sequence. Its cognate antigen is unknown. The repertoire was sequenced with immunoSEQ multiplex PCR; TCRdb's copy has only in-frame clones and lacks some. The repertoire has tens of thousands of clones, 65% to 90% of them found once; the top ten carry approximately 3.1%. Time point defined: week 5, during vaccination. What each vaccine dose contained was 300 ug of mutant IDH1 20-mer peptide, accompanied by topical imiquimod. This sample was taken from a study of a mutant IDH1 vaccine in newly diagnosed glioma. CDR1 is MNHEY and CDR2 is SVGAGI in the germline V gene. Trimming removed 6 bases at V and 3 bases at J, with 3 bases between. This CDR3 has 11 amino acids.

The specimen was PBMCs, collected from a glioma patient whose treatment included an IDH1 peptide vaccine. This chain uses TRBV6-5 with TRBJ1-3; D not resolved. The clonotype was recovered from a woman under 30 with glioma. Some clones in this sample may be carry-over from other donors' samples. CDR3 sequence reads: CASRDGNTIYF. The CDR3 region has the DNA TGTGCCAGCAGGGATGGAAACACCATATATTTT.